This entry describes one T cell receptor beta chain. The protocol was immunoSEQ multiplex PCR, while the TCRdb copy is restricted to in-frame clones and leaves out a portion. There are more than 150,000 clones in the sample; about four fifths occur only once, and 8% to 13% lies in the top ten. The data stem from a study of blood T cell repertoires in COVID-19. Study in general: Material from acute and convalescent COVID-19 was sourced from the United States, Italy and Spain.

Germline CDR1 and CDR2: LGHDT and YNNKEL (reference sequence). V lost 6 bases, J lost 3 bases, and 12 bases lay in between. There are 13 residues in the CDR3. Participants, roughly 18 to 90 years old, spanned some 23 US areas. Assignments of participants to cohorts depended upon their own reported clinical history. This chain joins TRBV3-1 (or the pseudogene TRBV3-2) and TRBJ2-7; the D is unclear. The sequence derives from a man aged 50-60 years who had recovered from COVID-19. The sequencing sample was made of PBMCs or T cells enriched from blood (not recorded which). The CDR3 region has the DNA TGTGCCAGCAGTCATAAGAGGAGCTACGAGCAGTACTTC. It codes for CASSHKRSYEQYF.